This T cell receptor (beta chain) was retrieved from a study of T-cell memory formation after mild COVID-19. Study-level findings and limits: Clones contracting over day 15 to 85 were CD4/CD8 balanced, with later expanders leaning CD4+. Most CD4+ clones that shrank were in CM and EM, while CD8+ ones turned up in EMRA.

This CDR3 has 12 amino acids. Trimming stripped 4 bases from V and 5 bases from J, with 12 bases between. Germline CDR1 reads GTSNPN; CDR2 reads SVGIG (reference sequence). TCRdb reprocessed the 5' RACE reads with MiXCR, giving one entry per CDR3 protein. The sample lists approximately 170,000 distinct CDR3 sequences; 10% to 15% were seen once. On this clonotype itself: What it recognizes is unknown.

The chain employs TRBV30 and TRBJ2-7; the D gene could be TRBD1 or TRBD2 (5 bases each). The sample taken for sequencing was PBMCs or a T cell subset sorted from them (not recorded which). This receptor was identified in a man between 18 and 35 years old who had mild COVID-19 (a few samples of this study predate the infection). Cell type and time point are not known. The CDR3 DNA sequence: TGTGCCTGGAACGGGGCAGTCCACGAGCAGTACTTC. Protein sequence: CAWNGAVHEQYF.